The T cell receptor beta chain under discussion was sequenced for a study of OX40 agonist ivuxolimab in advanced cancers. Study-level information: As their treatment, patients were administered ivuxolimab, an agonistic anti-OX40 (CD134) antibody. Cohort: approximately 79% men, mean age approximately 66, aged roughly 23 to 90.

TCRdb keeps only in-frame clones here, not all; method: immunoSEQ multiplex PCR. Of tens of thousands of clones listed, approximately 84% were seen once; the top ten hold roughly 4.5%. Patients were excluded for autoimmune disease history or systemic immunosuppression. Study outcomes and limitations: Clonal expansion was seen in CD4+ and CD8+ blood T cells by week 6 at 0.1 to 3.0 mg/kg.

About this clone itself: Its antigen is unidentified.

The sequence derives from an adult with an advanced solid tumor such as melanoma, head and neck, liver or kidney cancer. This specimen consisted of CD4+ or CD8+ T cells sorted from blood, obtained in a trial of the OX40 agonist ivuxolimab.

The CDR3 DNA sequence: TGTGCCATCAGTGAGTCGACGGGACCTGGGGCCAACGTCCTGACTTTC. Protein: CAISESTGPGANVLTF. The chain links TRBV10-3 to TRBJ2-6, with D tentatively TRBD1 or TRBD2 (5 bases each). From germline, CDR1 is ENHRY and CDR2 SYGVKD. Trimming removed 0 bases from V and 2 bases from J, with 8 bases in between. The CDR3 contains 16 residues.